The clone carrying this T cell receptor beta chain was recorded a few times. The data stem from a study of T cells after yellow fever vaccination. TCRdb called the 5' RACE reads again in MiXCR, with one record for every CDR3 protein. The data show some 560,000 distinct CDR3 sequences, roughly 19% seen once. Losses at the gene ends were 0 bases for V and 1 base for J; bases not matched to a gene: 0. CDR3 size: 14 residues. The germline CDR1 and CDR2 sequences are DFQATT and SNEGSKA (reference sequence). The origin of this receptor is a man aged 25 to 45 who received the YFV17D yellow fever vaccine. The specimen comprised PBMCs, sampled 15 days after the yellow fever booster vaccination. This sequence joins TRBV20-1 and TRBJ2-3, with 8 bases fitting TRBD2. Written as DNA, the CDR3 is TGCAGTGCTAGAGAGACTAGCGGCACAGATACGCAGTATTTT. This sequence encodes CSARETSGTDTQYF.